This T cell receptor beta chain was profiled in a study of blood T cell repertoires in COVID-19. Across the whole study: Acute and convalescent COVID-19 samples came from the United States, Italy and Spain.

CDR1 and CDR2 (germline): ENHRY, SYGVKD. V shed 4 bases and J shed 5 bases, with 9 bases lying between them. The CDR3 contains 13 residues. In the authors' workflow: Estimation of nucleated cell counts relied on the amplification of reference gene primers. This table comes from immunoSEQ multiplex PCR, and its TCRdb copy is limited to in-frame clones, with some not included. V and J calls and clone size are as listed in that table; D and trimming were resolved from the DNA. This table holds 60,000 to 75,000 clones, 80% to 90% found once. This chain joins TRBV10-3 and TRBJ1-5; D is possibly TRBD1 (5 bases). This TCR came from a man aged 25-45 years with acute or convalescent COVID-19. What was sequenced was peripheral blood. The CDR3 here is CAISGTRDQPQHF. The CDR3 coding sequence is TGTGCCATCAGTGGGACACGAGATCAGCCCCAGCATTTT.